The clone carrying this TCR beta chain was observed a single time. The donors (healthy individuals) were bone marrow donors. The sample belongs to a study of cytomegalovirus exposure and HLA in healthy donors. Trimming removed 3 bases from V and 8 bases from J, with 13 bases in between. CDR1 GTSNPN and CDR2 SVGIG come from the germline V gene (reference sequence). The CDR3 is made up of 13 amino acids. With 60 Vbeta and 13 Jbeta primers, the PCR was carried out. Clones were read by immunoSEQ multiplex PCR, and TCRdb kept only the in-frame ones, dropping some. This sample has around 140,000 clones, with 70% to 80% found just once.

The rearrangement uses TRBV30 and TRBJ1-4; no clear D. This sequence was found in a woman aged 55-70 years in good health and CMV-seronegative. Sample: PBMCs. Here the CDR3 DNA reads TGTGCCTGGAGCCGTTTGGCGGGGGAAAAACTGTTTTTT. Protein: CAWSRLAGEKLFF.